The clone carrying this TCR beta chain was detected once. The data stem from a study of blood T cell repertoires in COVID-19. Study summary: The United States, Italy and Spain provided the acute and convalescent COVID-19 samples. T cells, B-cell-depleted T cells, or PBMCs provided the cDNA or gDNA that served as material.

Looked up from germline, CDR1 is SGHDT and CDR2 is YYEEEE. The CDR3 has 14 residues. Unmatched junction bases numbered 3, after V lost 0 bases and J lost 9 bases. The authors' processing: Cell counts per sample came from amplifying reference gene primers. Clones were read by immunoSEQ multiplex PCR, and TCRdb kept only the in-frame ones, dropping some. From that table come the V and J calls and clone size; the DNA was used to work out D and trimming. The repertoire has around 200,000 clones, about nine tenths of them found once; the top ten carry roughly 9.7%. Sequenced material: peripheral blood. The chain joins TRBV5-6 to TRBJ1-6; 7 nucleotides line up with TRBD1. This TCR derives from a woman aged 55-69 years with COVID-19, enrolled during active disease. CDR3 sequence: CASSLAGGSSPLHF. The CDR3 bases are TGTGCCAGCAGCTTGGCAGGGGGGAGTTCACCCCTCCACTTT.